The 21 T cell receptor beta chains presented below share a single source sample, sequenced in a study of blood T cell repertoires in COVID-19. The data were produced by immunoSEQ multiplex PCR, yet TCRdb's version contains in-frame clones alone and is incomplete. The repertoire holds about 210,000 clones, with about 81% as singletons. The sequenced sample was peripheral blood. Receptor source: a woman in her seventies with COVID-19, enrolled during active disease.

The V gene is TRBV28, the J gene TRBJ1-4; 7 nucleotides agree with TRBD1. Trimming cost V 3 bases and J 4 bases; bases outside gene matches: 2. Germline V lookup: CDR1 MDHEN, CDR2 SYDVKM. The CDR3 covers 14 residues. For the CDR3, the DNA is TGTGCCAGCAGTTTGACAGGGAGTAATGAAAAACTGTTTTTT. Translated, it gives CASSLTGSNEKLFF.

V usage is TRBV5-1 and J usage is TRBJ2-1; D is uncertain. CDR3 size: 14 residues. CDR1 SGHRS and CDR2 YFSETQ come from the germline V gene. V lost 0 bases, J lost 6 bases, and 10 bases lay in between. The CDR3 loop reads CASSLGLVGNEQFF. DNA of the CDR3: TGCGCCAGCAGCTTGGGTCTAGTAGGCAATGAGCAGTTCTTC.

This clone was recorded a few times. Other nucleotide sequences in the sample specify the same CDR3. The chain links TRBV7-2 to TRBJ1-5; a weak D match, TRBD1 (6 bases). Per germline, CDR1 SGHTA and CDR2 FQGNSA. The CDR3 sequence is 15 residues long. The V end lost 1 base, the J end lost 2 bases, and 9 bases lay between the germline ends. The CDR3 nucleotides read TGTGCCAGCAGCTTAGACAGGGCGGGCAATCAGCCCCAGCATTTT. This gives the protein CASSLDRAGNQPQHF.

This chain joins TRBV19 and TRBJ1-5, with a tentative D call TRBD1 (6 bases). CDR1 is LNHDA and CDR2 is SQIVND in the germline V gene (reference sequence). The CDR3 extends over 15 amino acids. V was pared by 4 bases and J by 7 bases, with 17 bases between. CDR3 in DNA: TGTGCCAGTAGTACCCCCCCAGGGGCGGACCAGCCCCAGCATTTT. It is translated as CASSTPPGADQPQHF.

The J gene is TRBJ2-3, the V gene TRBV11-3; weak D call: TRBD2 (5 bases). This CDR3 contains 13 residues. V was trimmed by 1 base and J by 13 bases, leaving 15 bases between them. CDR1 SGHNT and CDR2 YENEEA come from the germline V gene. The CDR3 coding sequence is TGTGCCAGCAGCTTAGTCCCGGGGAGTTTTAAGTATTTT. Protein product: CASSLVPGSFKYF. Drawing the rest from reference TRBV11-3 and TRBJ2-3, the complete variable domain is EAGVVQSPRYKIIEKKQPVAFWCNPISGHNTLYWYLQNLGQGPELLIRYENEEAVDDSQLPKDRFSAERLKGVDSTLKIQPAELGDSAVYLCASSLVPGSFKYFGPGTRLTVL.

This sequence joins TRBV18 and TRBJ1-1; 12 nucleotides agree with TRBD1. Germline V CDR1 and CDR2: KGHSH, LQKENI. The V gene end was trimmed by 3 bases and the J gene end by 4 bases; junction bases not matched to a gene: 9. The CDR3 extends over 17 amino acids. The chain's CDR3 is CASSPGTGGFIPTEAFF. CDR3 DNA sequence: TGTGCCAGCTCACCTGGGACAGGGGGCTTCATTCCCACTGAAGCTTTCTTT. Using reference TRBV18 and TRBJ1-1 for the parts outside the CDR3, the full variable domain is NAGVMQNPRHLVRRRGQEARLRCSPMKGHSHVYWYRQLPEEGLKFMVYLQKENIIDESGMPKERFSAEFPKEGPSILRIQQVVRGDSAAYFCASSPGTGGFIPTEAFFGQGTRLTVV.

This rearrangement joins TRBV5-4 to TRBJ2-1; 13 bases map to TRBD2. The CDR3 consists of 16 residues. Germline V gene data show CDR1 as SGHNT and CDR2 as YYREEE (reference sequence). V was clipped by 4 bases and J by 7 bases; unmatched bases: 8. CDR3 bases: TGTGCCAGCAGCGTGTCGACTAGCGGGAGGAGGAATGAGCAGTTCTTC. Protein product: CASSVSTSGRRNEQFF.

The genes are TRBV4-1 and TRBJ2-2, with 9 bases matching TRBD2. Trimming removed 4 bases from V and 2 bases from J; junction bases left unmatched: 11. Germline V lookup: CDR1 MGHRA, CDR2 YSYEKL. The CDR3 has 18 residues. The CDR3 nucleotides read TGCGCCAGCAGCCCAGAGGGTAGCGGGAGAACCAACACCGGGGAGCTGTTTTTT. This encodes CASSPEGSGRTNTGELFF.

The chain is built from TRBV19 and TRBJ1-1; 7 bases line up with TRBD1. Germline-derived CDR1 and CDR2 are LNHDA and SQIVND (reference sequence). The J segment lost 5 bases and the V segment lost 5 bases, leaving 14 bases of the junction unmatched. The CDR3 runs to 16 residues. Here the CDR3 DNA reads TGTGCCAGTAGTCCCCCGGGACAGCTCGTTGGTACTGAAGCTTTCTTT. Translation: CASSPPGQLVGTEAFF.

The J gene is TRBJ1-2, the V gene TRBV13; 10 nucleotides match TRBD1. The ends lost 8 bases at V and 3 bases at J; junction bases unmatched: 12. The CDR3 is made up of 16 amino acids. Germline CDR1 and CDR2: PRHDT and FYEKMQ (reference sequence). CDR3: CASEPFGDRGDYGYTF. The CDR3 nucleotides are TGTGCCAGCGAACCCTTCGGGGACAGGGGAGACTATGGCTACACCTTC.

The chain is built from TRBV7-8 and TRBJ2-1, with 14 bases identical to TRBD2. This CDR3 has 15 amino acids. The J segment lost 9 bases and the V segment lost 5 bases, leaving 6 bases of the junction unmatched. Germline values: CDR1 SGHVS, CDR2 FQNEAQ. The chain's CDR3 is CASSPGLAGGIEQFF. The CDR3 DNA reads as TGTGCCAGCAGCCCCGGACTAGCGGGGGGTATTGAGCAGTTCTTC. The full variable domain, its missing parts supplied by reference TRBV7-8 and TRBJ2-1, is GAGVSQSPRYKVAKRGQDVALRCDPISGHVSLFWYQQALGQGPEFLTYFQNEAQLDKSGLPSDRFFAERPEGSVSTLKIQRTQQEDSAVYLCASSPGLAGGIEQFFGPGTRLTVL.

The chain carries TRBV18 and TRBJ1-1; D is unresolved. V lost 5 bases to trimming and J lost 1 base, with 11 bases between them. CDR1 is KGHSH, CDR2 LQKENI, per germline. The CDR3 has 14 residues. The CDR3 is CASSSAGGNTEAFF. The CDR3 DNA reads TGTGCCAGCTCATCAGCAGGTGGGAACACTGAAGCTTTCTTT. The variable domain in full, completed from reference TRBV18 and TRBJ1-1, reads NAGVMQNPRHLVRRRGQEARLRCSPMKGHSHVYWYRQLPEEGLKFMVYLQKENIIDESGMPKERFSAEFPKEGPSILRIQQVVRGDSAAYFCASSSAGGNTEAFFGQGTRLTVV.

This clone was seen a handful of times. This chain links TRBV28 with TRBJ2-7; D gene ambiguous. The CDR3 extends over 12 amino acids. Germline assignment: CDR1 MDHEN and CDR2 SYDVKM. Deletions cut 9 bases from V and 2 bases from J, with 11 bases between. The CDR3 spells CASRQEPYEQYF. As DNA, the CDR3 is TGTGCCAGTAGGCAGGAACCCTACGAGCAGTACTTC. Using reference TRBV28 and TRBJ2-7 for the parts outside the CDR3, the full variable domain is DVKVTQSSRYLVKRTGEKVFLECVQDMDHENMFWYRQDPGLGLRLIYFSYDVKMKEKGDIPEGYSVSREKKERFSLILESASTNQTSMYLCASRQEPYEQYFGPGTRLTVT.

CDR3 bases: TGTGCCAGCAGCGCCTCCGACAGGGATGAAGCTTTCTTT. This codes for CASSASDRDEAFF. This chain links TRBV7-9 with TRBJ1-1; 7 bases line up with TRBD1. Germline CDR1 and CDR2: SEHNR and FQNEAQ (reference sequence). The trim removed 5 bases at V and 7 bases at J, leaving 7 bases unmatched. The CDR3 runs 13 residues.

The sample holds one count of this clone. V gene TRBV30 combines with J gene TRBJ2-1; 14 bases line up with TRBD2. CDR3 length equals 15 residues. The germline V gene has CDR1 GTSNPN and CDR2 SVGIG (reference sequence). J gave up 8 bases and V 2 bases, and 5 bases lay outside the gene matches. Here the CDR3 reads CAWSRLAGGQDEQFF. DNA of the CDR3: TGTGCCTGGAGTCGACTAGCGGGAGGGCAGGATGAGCAGTTCTTC.

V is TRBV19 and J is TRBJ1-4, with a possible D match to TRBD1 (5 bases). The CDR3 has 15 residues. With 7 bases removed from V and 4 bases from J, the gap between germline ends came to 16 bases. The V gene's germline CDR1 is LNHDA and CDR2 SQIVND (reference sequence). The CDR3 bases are TGTGCCAGTACCTTCCAGGGATCCGTTAATGAAAAACTGTTTTTT. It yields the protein CASTFQGSVNEKLFF.

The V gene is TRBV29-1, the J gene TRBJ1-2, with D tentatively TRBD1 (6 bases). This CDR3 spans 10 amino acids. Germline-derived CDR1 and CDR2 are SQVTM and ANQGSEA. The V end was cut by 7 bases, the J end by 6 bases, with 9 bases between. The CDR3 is CSAGQNGYTF. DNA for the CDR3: TGCAGCGCCGGACAGAATGGCTACACCTTC.

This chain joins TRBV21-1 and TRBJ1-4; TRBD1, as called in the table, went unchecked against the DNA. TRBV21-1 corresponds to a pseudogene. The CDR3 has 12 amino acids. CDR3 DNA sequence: TGTGCCAGCAGCAATGACAGGGAAAAACTGTTTTTT. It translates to CASSNDREKLFF.

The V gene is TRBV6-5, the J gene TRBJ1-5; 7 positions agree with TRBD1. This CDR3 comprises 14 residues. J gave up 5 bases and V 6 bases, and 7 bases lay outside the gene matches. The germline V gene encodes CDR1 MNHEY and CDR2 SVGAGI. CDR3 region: CASRLRDSYQPQHF. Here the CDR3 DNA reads TGTGCCAGCAGGCTTCGGGACAGCTATCAGCCCCAGCATTTT.

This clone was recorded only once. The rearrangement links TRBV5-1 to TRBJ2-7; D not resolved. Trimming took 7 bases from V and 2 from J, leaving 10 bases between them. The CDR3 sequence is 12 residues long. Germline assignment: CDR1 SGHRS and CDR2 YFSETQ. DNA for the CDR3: TGCGCCAGCGGTGACACCACCTACGAGCAGTACTTC. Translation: CASGDTTYEQYF.

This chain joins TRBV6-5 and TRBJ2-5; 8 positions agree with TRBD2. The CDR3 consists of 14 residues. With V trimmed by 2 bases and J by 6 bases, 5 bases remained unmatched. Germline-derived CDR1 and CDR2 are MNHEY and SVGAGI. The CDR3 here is CASSYQRESQTQYF. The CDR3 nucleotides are TGTGCCAGCAGTTACCAGCGGGAGAGCCAGACCCAGTACTTC.